These T cell receptor beta chains were read from a single sample in a study of beta chain features in type 1 diabetes. Using immunoSEQ multiplex PCR, the repertoire was profiled, and TCRdb retains in-frame clones only, with some absent. The data show 120,000 to 150,000 clones, under 60% seen once. The sample was Tregs from blood. The source of these receptors is a young man in good health. The CDR3 runs from the conserved cysteine through the conserved F or W.

CDR3 protein | V gene | CDR3 length
CASSPREYFGNQPQHF | TRBV18 | 16
CASSSLRSPVGHEQYF | TRBV19 | 16
CASSSLTGGTEAFF | TRBV5-1 | 14
CASSSGQGWSSNQPQHF | TRBV7-8 | 17
CASSGGGHEQYF | TRBV5-1 | 12
CASSEYRGTVTDTQYF | TRBV6-1 | 16
CASSNNINRDRGGKNIQYF | TRBV21-1 | 19
CAWSVGGGWASQPQHF | TRBV30 | 16
CASPLDFGDNTEAFF | TRBV2 | 15
CASSRRLAGGDRTDTQYF | TRBV5-1 | 18
CASSLGSDRGPQPQHF | TRBV7-9 | 16
CASSLEYIYTEAFF | TRBV5-1 | 14
CASSLWASPYNEQFF | TRBV7-9 | 15
CASSPTGTSDSPLHF | TRBV7-2 | 15
CASSFGAGGMDTQYF | TRBV7-7 | 15
CASSLKAGPQDTQYF | TRBV27 | 15
CSASSDEQYF | TRBV20-1 | 10
CASSKAGGQVKSYEQYF | TRBV28 | 17
CASSPRTGEGYTF | TRBV6-6 | 13
CASSLGTDSSYEQYF | TRBV4-2 | 15